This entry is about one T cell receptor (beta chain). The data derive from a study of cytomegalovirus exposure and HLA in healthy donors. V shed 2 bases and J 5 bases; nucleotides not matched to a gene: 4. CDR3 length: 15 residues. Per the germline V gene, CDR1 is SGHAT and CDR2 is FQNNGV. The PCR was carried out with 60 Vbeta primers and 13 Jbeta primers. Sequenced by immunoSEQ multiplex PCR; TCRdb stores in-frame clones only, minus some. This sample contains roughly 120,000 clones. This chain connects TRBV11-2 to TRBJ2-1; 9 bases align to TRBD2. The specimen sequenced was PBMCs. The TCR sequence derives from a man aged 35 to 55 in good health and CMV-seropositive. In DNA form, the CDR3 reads TGTGCCAGCAGCTTACTCTCTAGCGGGGACAATGAGCAGTTCTTC. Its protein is CASSLLSSGDNEQFF.